This T cell receptor (beta chain) stems from a study of blood T cell repertoires in COVID-19. Study background: The cDNA or gDNA used as material had been derived from T cells, B-cell-depleted T cells, or PBMCs.

The CDR3 extends over 13 amino acids. The V gene's germline CDR1 is SSHAT and CDR2 FNYEAQ (reference sequence). A note on this clone: A junction boundary mismatches the germline segment, possibly from a read error.

How the authors handled the data: By means of reference gene primer amplification, nucleated cell counts were estimated. Produced via immunoSEQ multiplex PCR; TCRdb's table is partial and in-frame only. V and J calls and clone size are those listed in that table; D and trimming were worked out from the DNA. The sample includes 150,000 to 200,000 clones, about 80% of them seen just once. This chain links TRBV7-7 with TRBJ2-3; D perhaps matches TRBD2 (6 bases). The sequence was obtained from a woman in her thirties or forties with COVID-19, enrolled during active disease. The sequenced sample consisted of peripheral blood. The CDR3 here is CASSAGRTDTQYF. The DNA of the CDR3 is TGTGCTAGCAGTGCGGGGCGCACAGATACGCAGTATTTT.